This T cell receptor (beta chain) comes out of a study of molecular identifiers for immune sequencing clone quantification. Study-wide background: In replicates, RNA taken from about 20,000 or 100,000 naive CD8 cells was divided five ways, and four portions underwent sequencing. Study-wide points: Whereas clones above 20 RNA copies held under 1% of naive-cell molecules, they held over 98% of effector molecules.

Naive CD8 T cells were sorted, and the gate applied was CD8+CD4-CCR7+CD45RA+. Library preparation followed earlier protocols using designated TCR primers. A single record per CDR3 protein comes from TCRdb applying MiXCR to the PCR reads. The table records under 600,000 distinct CDR3 sequences, over 20% of them present only once. Of note for this clonotype: Its antigen remains unidentified.

The germline V gene has CDR1 PRHDT and CDR2 FYEKMQ (reference sequence). Trimming shortened V by 2 bases and J by 2 bases, and 11 bases separated the two germline ends. The CDR3 extends over 15 amino acids. The chain recombines TRBV13 with TRBJ2-3; no clear D. This TCR derives from a human donor in good health. Some libraries in this study had Jurkat cell RNA spiked in. Sequenced input: naive CD8+ T cells from blood, with Jurkat cell RNA spiked in. The sample's subset: FACS-sorted CD8+CD4-CCR7+CD45RA+ naive T cells. For the CDR3, the DNA is TGTGCCAGCAGCTTACGGGCAGATTTCACAGATACGCAGTATTTT. Amino acid sequence: CASSLRADFTDTQYF.